The 14 T cell receptor beta chains below were found in one sample sequenced in a study of regulatory T cells in long-lasting Graves disease. iRepertoire HTBI primers and Arm-PCR of CDR3 regions built TCR beta libraries. From the multiplex PCR reads, TCRdb called clonotypes with MiXCR, one entry per CDR3 protein. Of 700,000 or so distinct CDR3 sequences detected, about 32% appear once; the ten largest clones hold 40% to 55%. The time point: persistent/refractory GD, antithyroid drugs over 5 years with positive TRAb. PBMCs provided the RNA from which the TCR library was made. Specimen: peripheral blood mononuclear cells (PBMCs), collected when the disease was refractory, from a patient treated with antithyroid drugs. These receptors were taken from a female donor with Graves disease.

This clonotype was detected a few times. The chain has TRBV28 and TRBJ1-1; D remains unclear. This CDR3 has 14 residues. V lost 5 bases to trimming and J lost 1 base, with 11 bases between them. CDR1 and CDR2 (germline): MDHEN, SYDVKM. Here the CDR3 reads CASSTLLRNTEAFF. CDR3 in DNA: TGTGCCAGCAGTACCCTCCTTCGGAACACTGAAGCTTTCTTT.

The CDR3 DNA is TGCAGTGCTAGCCGTGGGCTTAGAGGACAAGAGACCCAGTACTTC. It yields the protein CSASRGLRGQETQYF. The chain employs TRBV20-1 and TRBJ2-5; D remains unclear. Trimming stripped 3 bases from V and 2 bases from J, with 16 bases between. Germline lookup yields CDR1 DFQATT and CDR2 SNEGSKA (reference sequence). CDR3 length: 15 residues.

Turning to this clonotype: A read error is likely, as this CDR3 ends without the conserved phenylalanine or tryptophan. This sequence joins TRBV20-1 and TRBJ2-7; 9 bases fit TRBD2. Germline values: CDR1 DFQATT, CDR2 SNEGSKA (reference sequence). CDR3 length: 14 amino acids. V shed 2 bases, J shed 2 bases, and the junction held 4 bases outside the gene matches. CDR3 sequence (DNA): TGCAGTGCTAGATCCATAGCGGGAGCCTACGAGCAGTACTCC. Protein: CSARSIAGAYEQYS.

The chain has TRBV20-1 and TRBJ1-6, with D tentatively TRBD1 (5 bases). Looked up from germline, CDR1 is DFQATT and CDR2 is SNEGSKA (reference sequence). The CDR3 runs 15 residues. Trimming removed 1 base from V and 5 bases from J, with 12 bases in between. The CDR3 loop reads CSARAGLLDNSPLHF. The CDR3 nucleotides read TGCAGTGCTAGAGCGGGGCTCCTGGATAATTCACCCCTCCACTTT.

The chain recombines TRBV11-2 with TRBJ1-1; 7 bases are a match to TRBD1. Trimming took 5 bases from V and 1 from J; bases not matched to a gene: 13. CDR1 is SGHAT and CDR2 is FQNNGV in the germline V gene. The CDR3 is made up of 17 amino acids. The CDR3 protein is CASSPHRGSFQNTEAFF. CDR3 bases: TGTGCCAGCAGCCCCCACAGGGGATCATTCCAGAACACTGAAGCTTTCTTT.

With regard to this clonotype: An end of the junction does not agree with germline; a read error may underlie this. The chain joins TRBV5-4 to TRBJ1-6; the match to TRBD1 covers 7 bases. This CDR3 region has 15 residues. The germline V gene encodes CDR1 SGHNT and CDR2 YYREEE (reference sequence). The CDR3, as DNA: TGTGCCAGCAGCTTGGCCGACAGGGACAATTCACCCCTCCGCTTT. Its translation is CASSLADRDNSPLRF.

The CDR3 protein is CASSLWGRTSGRNEQYF. The CDR3 DNA sequence: TGTGCCAGCAGCTTATGGGGGCGGACTAGCGGGAGAAACGAGCAGTACTTC. The chain has TRBV11-2 and TRBJ2-7; 13 positions match TRBD2. CDR1 is SGHAT, CDR2 FQNNGV, per germline. This CDR3 region has 17 residues. J gave up 5 bases and V 2 bases, and 9 bases lay outside the gene matches.

V gene TRBV27 combines with J gene TRBJ2-5; D tentatively reads TRBD1 or TRBD2 (5 bases each). This CDR3 comprises 16 residues. The V end lost 2 bases, the J end lost 5 bases, and 18 bases lay between the germline ends. CDR1 is MNHEY and CDR2 is SMNVEV in the germline V gene (reference sequence). CDR3 protein: CASSLAPGPSVETQYF. Here the CDR3 DNA reads TGTGCCAGCAGTTTAGCCCCGGGGCCCTCCGTGGAGACCCAGTACTTC.

This clonotype was seen a few times. This chain links TRBV20-1 with TRBJ1-1; D is uncertain. Trimming left V 6 bases short and J 2 bases short, with 16 bases between. This CDR3 spans 14 amino acids. Germline CDR1 is DFQATT and CDR2 is SNEGSKA (reference sequence). The DNA for the CDR3 is TGCAGTGCCCCCCAACCGGGGAGAAACACTGAAGCTTTCTTT. It codes for CSAPQPGRNTEAFF.

Only one count was recorded for this clonotype. The chain recombines TRBV20-1 with TRBJ2-1, with D perhaps matching TRBD1 (7 bases). Trimming left V 0 bases short and J 0 bases short, with 12 bases between. The CDR3 totals 16 residues. CDR1 DFQATT and CDR2 SNEGSKA come from the germline V gene (reference sequence). The CDR3 region is CSARDAGGYSYNEQFF. The CDR3 DNA sequence: TGCAGTGCTAGAGATGCAGGGGGGTACTCCTACAATGAGCAGTTCTTC.

This clonotype showed up just a few times. The chain is built from TRBV12-3 or TRBV12-4 and TRBJ2-5, with D uncertain. This CDR3 contains 13 residues. Trimming stripped 1 base from V and 5 bases from J, with 8 bases between. CDR3 nucleotides: TGTGCCAGCAGTTTAGTCTCTGAGGAGACCCAGTACTTC. Protein product: CASSLVSEETQYF.

This clonotype has only a few counts. The chain joins TRBV28 to TRBJ1-2; TRBD1 is a possible D gene (5 bases). Germline V gene data show CDR1 as MDHEN and CDR2 as SYDVKM. This CDR3 region has 13 residues. Trimming removed 10 bases at V and 0 bases at J, with 12 bases between. CDR3 sequence reads: CATREGTNYGYTF. In DNA, the CDR3 is TGTGCCACCCGGGAGGGGACTAACTATGGCTACACCTTC.

Regarding this clonotype: A clone one base away is much larger, so this may be a read error. The chain couples TRBV7-2 to TRBJ2-7; the D is unclear. The CDR3 length is 14 residues. The germline V gene encodes CDR1 SGHTA and CDR2 FQGNSA. The CDR3 DNA reads TGTGCCAGCAGCTTACCACATAGCCGGTCCGAGCAGCACTTC. Amino acid sequence: CASSLPHSRSEQHF.

V usage is TRBV6-1 and J usage is TRBJ1-6, with a possible D match to TRBD1 (5 bases). The CDR3 has 15 amino acids. Trimming cost V 6 bases and J 5 bases, with 14 bases left between them. The germline V gene encodes CDR1 MNHNS and CDR2 SASEGT. This chain's CDR3 is CASRSMDTNNSPLHF. The CDR3 region has the DNA TGTGCCAGCAGGAGCATGGACACCAATAATTCACCCCTCCACTTT.